This T cell receptor beta chain comes out of a study of T-cell memory formation after mild COVID-19. Study-level findings and limits: Later expanders leaned toward CD4+, whereas clones contracting from day 15 to 85 were balanced CD4/CD8.

TCRalpha and TCRbeta libraries used 5'RACE with constant-segment primers and UMIs. One entry per CDR3 protein, called by TCRdb with MiXCR from the 5' RACE reads. The top ten hold 3.5% to 5% of the sample, which has some 180,000 distinct CDR3 sequences, 18% seen once. Germline CDR1 is SEHNR and CDR2 is FQNEAQ (reference sequence). CDR3 length: 12 residues. The V gene lost 1 base and the J gene lost 8 bases, with 5 bases spanning the gap. On this clonotype itself: Antigen unknown.

The chain is built from TRBV7-9 and TRBJ2-2; D remains unclear. The TCR comes from a man aged 18 to 29 who had mild COVID-19 (a few samples of this study predate the infection). Cell type and time point are not known. Sequencing was carried out using PBMCs or a T cell subset sorted from them (not recorded which). The CDR3: CASSLGRGELFF. CDR3 coding DNA: TGTGCCAGCAGCTTAGGAAGAGGGGAGCTGTTTTTT.